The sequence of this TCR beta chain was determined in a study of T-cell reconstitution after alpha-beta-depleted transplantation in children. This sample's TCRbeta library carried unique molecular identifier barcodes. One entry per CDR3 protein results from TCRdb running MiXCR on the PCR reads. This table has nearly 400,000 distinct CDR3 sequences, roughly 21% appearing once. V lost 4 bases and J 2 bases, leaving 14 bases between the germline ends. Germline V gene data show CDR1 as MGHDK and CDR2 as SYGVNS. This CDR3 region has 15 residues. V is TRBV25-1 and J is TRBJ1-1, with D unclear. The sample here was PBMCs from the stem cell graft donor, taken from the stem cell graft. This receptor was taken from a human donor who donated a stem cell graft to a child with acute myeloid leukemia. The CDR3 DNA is TGTGCCAGCAGTGCACTGACATCGAAAAACACTGAAGCTTTCTTT. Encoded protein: CASSALTSKNTEAFF.